Included here is one T cell receptor (beta chain) sequence, with context. CDR1 is LNHNV and CDR2 is YYDKDF in the germline V gene (reference sequence). CDR3 size: 13 residues. Trimming stripped 1 base from V and 10 bases from J, with 8 bases between. This entry is derived from a study of blood T cell repertoires in COVID-19. Study-level background: Collection of acute and convalescent COVID-19 samples took place in the United States, Italy and Spain. Sources were T cells, B-cell-depleted T cells, or PBMCs; the material itself was cDNA or gDNA.

Under the authors' procedure: Researchers report that nucleated cell counts were estimated from reference gene primer amplification. The data were produced by immunoSEQ multiplex PCR, yet TCRdb's version contains in-frame clones alone and is incomplete. V and J calls plus clone size are reproduced from that table; the DNA served to infer D and trimming. The sample records 85,000 to 90,000 clones, approximately 90% being singletons. Sequenced material: peripheral blood. The chain uses TRBV15 and TRBJ1-6; D is undetermined. The origin of this receptor is a human donor with active COVID-19. The donor label of this sample is uncertain. The CDR3 coding sequence is TGTGCCACCAGCAGAGCGTACCAGTCACCCCTCCACTTT. Its translation: CATSRAYQSPLHF.